Each of the 23 T cell receptor beta chains below was sequenced from the same sample in a study of blood T cell repertoires in COVID-19. The assay was immunoSEQ multiplex PCR, and TCRdb's table has in-frame clones only and misses some. The data show hundreds of thousands of clones, with about 80% seen just once and around 9.2% held by the top ten. The specimen was peripheral blood. These receptors originate from a human donor in a cohort sampled during active COVID-19.

J is TRBJ1-5 and V is TRBV19; D gene uncertain. Trimming pared 1 base from V and 7 bases from J, leaving 5 bases between. The CDR3 consists of 12 residues. Germline loops: CDR1 LNHDA, CDR2 SQIVND (reference sequence). CDR3 in DNA: TGTGCCAGTAGTATAGGTGCGCAGCCCCAGCATTTT. This gives the protein CASSIGAQPQHF.

V usage is TRBV19 and J usage is TRBJ1-4; the D is unclear. Looked up from germline, CDR1 is LNHDA and CDR2 is SQIVND (reference sequence). Trimming left V 9 bases short and J 7 bases short, with 18 bases between. This CDR3 is 14 amino acids long. CDR3 bases: TGTGCCAGCTCCCATCGAGGTTTGGGTGAAAAACTGTTTTTT. It encodes CASSHRGLGEKLFF.

The V gene is TRBV18, the J gene TRBJ2-5, with TRBD2 identical over 11 bases. CDR3 length: 15 amino acids. The germline V gene encodes CDR1 KGHSH and CDR2 LQKENI. V lost 4 bases and J lost 5; bases outside the gene matches: 6. Here the CDR3 DNA reads TGTGCCAGCTCACGACTAGCGGGGCGGGGTGAGACCCAGTACTTC. It translates to CASSRLAGRGETQYF.

The rearrangement uses TRBV28 and TRBJ2-5; 8 positions match TRBD2. The CDR3 consists of 16 residues. Losses at the gene ends were 5 bases for V and 6 bases for J; bases not matched to a gene: 14. Germline CDR1 reads MDHEN; CDR2 reads SYDVKM. CDR3 bases: TGTGCCAGCAGTCCCGGCGGAGCGGGGGTAGGGAAGACCCAGTACTTC. Encoded protein: CASSPGGAGVGKTQYF.

The DNA of the CDR3 is TGCGCCAGCAGCCAAACCGGGACTAGCGGATTATACGAGCAGTACTTC. It encodes CASSQTGTSGLYEQYF. The chain recombines TRBV4-1 with TRBJ2-7, with 11 bases matching TRBD2. V dropped 2 bases and J dropped 4; count of bases not matched to a gene: 7. CDR3 length equals 16 residues. CDR1 and CDR2 from the germline V gene are MGHRA and YSYEKL.

The chain links TRBV24-1 to TRBJ1-2; 8 nucleotides line up with TRBD1. CDR1 and CDR2 from the germline V gene are KGHDR and SFDVKD. The CDR3 has 14 amino acids. V shed 3 bases, J shed 6 bases, and the junction held 5 bases outside the gene matches. CDR3 region: CATSDVQGGNGYTF. The CDR3, as DNA: TGTGCCACCAGTGATGTACAGGGGGGAAATGGCTACACCTTC.

The chain carries TRBV24-1 and TRBJ2-1; 7 nucleotides align to TRBD2. The CDR3 loop spans 13 amino acids. From germline, CDR1 is KGHDR and CDR2 SFDVKD. The J segment lost 10 bases and the V segment lost 5 bases, leaving 7 bases of the junction unmatched. DNA for the CDR3: TGTGCCACCAGTGCCGCAGCGGGATGGGAGCAGTTCTTC. Residues: CATSAAAGWEQFF.

The chain uses TRBV6-2 or TRBV6-3 and TRBJ2-7, with D unresolved. Germline CDR1 and CDR2: MNHEY and SVGEGT. Trimming cost V 0 bases and J 2 bases, with 20 bases left between them. This CDR3 region has 18 residues. The DNA of the CDR3 is TGTGCCAGCAGTTACTCGAGTCCCCCCAGGCCCCCCGCCTACGAGCAGTACTTC. As protein: CASSYSSPPRPPAYEQYF.

This chain links TRBV28 with TRBJ1-4, with a tentative D call TRBD1 (5 bases). Trimming stripped 5 bases from V and 3 bases from J, with 13 bases between. Germline V gene lookup returns CDR1 MDHEN and CDR2 SYDVKM. The CDR3 has 15 residues. CDR3 residues: CASSPQGFANEKLFF. The CDR3 DNA sequence: TGTGCCAGCAGTCCTCAGGGTTTTGCTAATGAAAAACTGTTTTTT.

V usage is TRBV5-3 and J usage is TRBJ2-6; 10 bases fit TRBD2. Being an ORF, TRBV5-3 has a function that is uncertain. The CDR3 totals 17 residues. V shed 1 base, J shed 2 bases, and the junction held 3 bases outside the gene matches. CDR3 residues: CARSLRLAGAGANVLTF. The CDR3 DNA sequence: TGTGCCAGAAGCTTGCGGCTAGCGGGAGCTGGGGCCAACGTCCTGACTTTC.

The chain combines TRBV5-6 with TRBJ2-3, with D possibly matching TRBD1 (6 bases). Trimming cost V 2 bases and J 3 bases, with 13 bases left between them. The length of the CDR3 is 15 residues. Germline lookup yields CDR1 SGHDT and CDR2 YYEEEE. The CDR3 here is CASSFYRERTDTQYF. In DNA, the CDR3 is TGTGCCAGCAGCTTTTACAGGGAAAGAACAGATACGCAGTATTTT.

V usage is TRBV7-9 and J usage is TRBJ2-7, with 7 nucleotides matching TRBD2. Per the germline V gene, CDR1 is SEHNR and CDR2 is FQNEAQ (reference sequence). CDR3 length equals 17 residues. The V and J ends lost 0 bases and 3 bases, in that order; junction bases with no gene match: 11. CDR3 protein: CASSLANHRGGVYEQYF. CDR3 DNA: TGTGCCAGCAGCTTAGCGAACCATCGCGGGGGTGTCTACGAGCAGTACTTC. Together with reference TRBV7-9 and TRBJ2-7, the CDR3 gives the full variable domain: DTGVSQNPRHKITKRGQNVTFRCDPISEHNRLYWYRQTLGQGPEFLTYFQNEAQLEKSRLLSDRFSAERPKGSFSTLEIQRTEQGDSAMYLCASSLANHRGGVYEQYFGPGTRLTVT.

The chain combines TRBV6-5 with TRBJ1-5; 7 nucleotides line up with TRBD1. Germline V gene data show CDR1 as MNHEY and CDR2 as SVGAGI. The CDR3 covers 14 residues. V shed 4 bases and J 5 bases; nucleotides not matched to a gene: 5. CDR3 loop: CASSSQGSDQPQHF. The DNA for the CDR3 is TGTGCCAGCAGTTCACAGGGGAGCGATCAGCCCCAGCATTTT.

The J gene is TRBJ2-3, the V gene TRBV6-6; 9 nucleotides align to TRBD2. The CDR3 is 20 amino acids. J lost 0 bases, V lost 6 bases, and 19 bases had no gene match. Germline V lookup: CDR1 MNHNY, CDR2 SVGAGI (reference sequence). CDR3 nucleotide sequence: TGTGCCAGCAGCCCCAGGTTGGGCGGGGGGGCCTTCCCTAGCACAGATACGCAGTATTTT. This codes for CASSPRLGGGAFPSTDTQYF.

This rearrangement joins TRBV5-4 to TRBJ2-3; D ambiguous. V lost 5 bases and J lost 2, with 9 bases in between. This CDR3 region has 13 residues. Germline V gene lookup returns CDR1 SGHNT and CDR2 YYREEE (reference sequence). The CDR3 sequence is CASSSFSTDTQYF. CDR3 DNA sequence: TGTGCCAGCAGTTCCTTCTCCACAGATACGCAGTATTTT.

This clone was counted between two and nine times. The J gene is TRBJ1-4, the V gene TRBV10-3, with D hard to call. This CDR3 is 12 amino acids long. Germline V gene sequence: CDR1 ENHRY, CDR2 SYGVKD. The V gene lost 0 bases and the J gene lost 9 bases, with 5 bases spanning the gap. CDR3 residues: CAISESAKKLFF. CDR3 DNA sequence: TGTGCCATCAGTGAGTCGGCAAAAAAACTGTTTTTT.

The J gene is TRBJ1-2, the V gene TRBV20-1; maybe TRBD1 (5 bases). The CDR3 extends over 14 amino acids. Per germline, CDR1 DFQATT and CDR2 SNEGSKA (reference sequence). Trimming shortened V by 3 bases and J by 8 bases, and 19 bases separated the two germline ends. DNA of the CDR3: TGCAGTGCTAGTGAAAACCCCGGGACTGACGGCTACACCTTC. This codes for CSASENPGTDGYTF.

This clone occurred a few times. The chain couples TRBV7-2 to TRBJ2-7, with TRBD2 matching over 10 bases. Losses at the gene ends were 5 bases for V and 5 bases for J; bases not matched to a gene: 9. Per the germline V gene, CDR1 is SGHTA and CDR2 is FQGNSA. The CDR3 sequence is 15 residues long. For the CDR3, the DNA is TGTGCCAGCAGCCCTCTAGCGGGAGTTTCTGACGAGCAGTACTTC. Its protein product is CASSPLAGVSDEQYF.

This sequence joins TRBV5-5 and TRBJ1-1; D remains ambiguous. Germline V CDR1 and CDR2: SGHKS, YYEKEE (reference sequence). The CDR3 contains 13 residues. V was trimmed by 2 bases and J by 0 bases, leaving 5 bases between them. The CDR3 is CASSFSVNTEAFF. CDR3 coding DNA: TGTGCCAGCAGCTTTTCTGTGAACACTGAAGCTTTCTTT. The whole variable domain, remainder taken from reference TRBV5-5 and TRBJ1-1, is DAGVTQSPTHLIKTRGQQVTLRCSPISGHKSVSWYQQVLGQGPQFIFQYYEKEERGRGNFPDRFSARQFPNYSSELNVNALLLGDSALYLCASSFSVNTEAFFGQGTRLTVV.

The gene calls are TRBV19 and TRBJ2-2; tentative D call: TRBD2 (5 bases). The CDR3 has 15 amino acids. CDR1 and CDR2 (germline): LNHDA, SQIVND (reference sequence). Between the trimmed V and J ends, which lost 7 bases and 0 bases, there was a span of 12 bases. CDR3 region: CASNPAATNTGELFF. The CDR3 DNA sequence: TGTGCCAGTAACCCAGCGGCAACGAACACCGGGGAGCTGTTTTTT.

The chain combines TRBV15 with TRBJ2-5; 8 positions match TRBD2. CDR3 size: 17 residues. Per germline, CDR1 LNHNV and CDR2 YYDKDF (reference sequence). With V trimmed by 0 bases and J by 3 bases, 9 bases remained unmatched. CDR3 coding DNA: TGTGCCACCAGCAGAGAAGGAGGCGGGGGGATGGAAGAGACCCAGTACTTC. It is translated as CATSREGGGGMEETQYF.

The CDR3 DNA follows: TGTGCCAGCAGCCGATCGTCGACAGATGGCTACACCTTC. Translated, it gives CASSRSSTDGYTF. This chain joins TRBV7-9 and TRBJ1-2; tentatively, D is TRBD1 (5 bases). The length of the CDR3 is 13 residues. Deletions cut 5 bases from V and 6 bases from J, with 13 bases between. From germline, CDR1 is SEHNR and CDR2 FQNEAQ (reference sequence).

This clone has a handful of counts. The chain couples TRBV5-1 to TRBJ2-7; D may be TRBD2 (8 bases). Looked up from germline, CDR1 is SGHRS and CDR2 is YFSETQ. CDR3 length: 15 residues. The germline V and J ends were trimmed by 4 bases and 7 bases, with 21 bases remaining between them. The CDR3: CASSQTSGQRGEQYF. In DNA, the CDR3 is TGCGCCAGCAGCCAGACCTCGGGACAGCGGGGGGAGCAGTACTTC.